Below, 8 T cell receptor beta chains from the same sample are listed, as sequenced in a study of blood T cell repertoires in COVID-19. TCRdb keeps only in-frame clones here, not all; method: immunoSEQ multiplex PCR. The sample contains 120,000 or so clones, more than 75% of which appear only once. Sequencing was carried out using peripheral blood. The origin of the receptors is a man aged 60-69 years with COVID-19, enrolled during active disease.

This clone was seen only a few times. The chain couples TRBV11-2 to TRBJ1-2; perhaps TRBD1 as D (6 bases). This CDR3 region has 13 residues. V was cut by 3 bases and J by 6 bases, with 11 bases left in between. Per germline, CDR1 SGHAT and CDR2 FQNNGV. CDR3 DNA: TGTGCCAGCAGCTTCGTAAACAGGGATGGCTACACCTTC. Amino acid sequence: CASSFVNRDGYTF.

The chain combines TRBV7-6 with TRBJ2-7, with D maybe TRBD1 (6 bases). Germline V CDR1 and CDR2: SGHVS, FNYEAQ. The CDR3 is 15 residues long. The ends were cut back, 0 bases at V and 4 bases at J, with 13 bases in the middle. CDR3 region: CASSLASGTRYEQYF. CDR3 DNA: TGTGCCAGCAGCTTAGCCTCCGGGACAAGGTACGAGCAGTACTTC.

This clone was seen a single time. CDR3 sequence (DNA): TGCAGCGCCTTTCAGGGATACACTGAAGCTTTCTTT. Protein sequence: CSAFQGYTEAFF. The chain couples TRBV29-1 to TRBJ1-1, with a possible D match to TRBD1 (5 bases). V lost 7 bases and J 3 bases, leaving 12 bases between the germline ends. The germline V gene encodes CDR1 SQVTM and CDR2 ANQGSEA. The CDR3 is 12 residues long.

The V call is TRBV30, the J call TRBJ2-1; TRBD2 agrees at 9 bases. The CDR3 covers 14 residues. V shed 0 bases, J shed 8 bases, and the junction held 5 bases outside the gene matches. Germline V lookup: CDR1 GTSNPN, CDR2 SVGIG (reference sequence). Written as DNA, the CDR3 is TGTGCCTGGAGTGTGGGCGGGAGGGCCTATGAGCAGTTCTTC. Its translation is CAWSVGGRAYEQFF.

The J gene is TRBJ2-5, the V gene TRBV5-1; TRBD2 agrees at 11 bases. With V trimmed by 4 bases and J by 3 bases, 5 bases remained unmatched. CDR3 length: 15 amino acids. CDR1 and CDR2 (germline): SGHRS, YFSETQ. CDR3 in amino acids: CASSKTSGGEETQYF. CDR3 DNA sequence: TGCGCCAGCAGCAAAACTAGCGGGGGAGAAGAGACCCAGTACTTC.

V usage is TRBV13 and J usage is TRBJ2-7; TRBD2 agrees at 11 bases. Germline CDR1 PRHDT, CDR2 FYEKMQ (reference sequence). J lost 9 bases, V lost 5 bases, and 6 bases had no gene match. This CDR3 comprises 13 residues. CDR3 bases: TGTGCCAGCAGCCCCGGGACTAGCGGACGGCAGTACTTC. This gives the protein CASSPGTSGRQYF.

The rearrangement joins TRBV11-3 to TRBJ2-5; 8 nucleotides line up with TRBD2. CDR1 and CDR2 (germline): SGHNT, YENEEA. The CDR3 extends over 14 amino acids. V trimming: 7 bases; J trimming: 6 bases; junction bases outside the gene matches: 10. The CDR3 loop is CASTPGGTRKTQYF. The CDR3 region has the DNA TGTGCCAGCACCCCCGGGGGGACTAGAAAGACCCAGTACTTC.

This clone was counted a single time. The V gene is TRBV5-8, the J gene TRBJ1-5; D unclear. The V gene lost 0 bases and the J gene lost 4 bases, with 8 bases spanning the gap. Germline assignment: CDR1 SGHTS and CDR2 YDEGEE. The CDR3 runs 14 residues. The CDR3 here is CASSLVWRNQPQHF. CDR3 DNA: TGTGCCAGCAGCTTGGTATGGAGAAATCAGCCCCAGCATTTT.